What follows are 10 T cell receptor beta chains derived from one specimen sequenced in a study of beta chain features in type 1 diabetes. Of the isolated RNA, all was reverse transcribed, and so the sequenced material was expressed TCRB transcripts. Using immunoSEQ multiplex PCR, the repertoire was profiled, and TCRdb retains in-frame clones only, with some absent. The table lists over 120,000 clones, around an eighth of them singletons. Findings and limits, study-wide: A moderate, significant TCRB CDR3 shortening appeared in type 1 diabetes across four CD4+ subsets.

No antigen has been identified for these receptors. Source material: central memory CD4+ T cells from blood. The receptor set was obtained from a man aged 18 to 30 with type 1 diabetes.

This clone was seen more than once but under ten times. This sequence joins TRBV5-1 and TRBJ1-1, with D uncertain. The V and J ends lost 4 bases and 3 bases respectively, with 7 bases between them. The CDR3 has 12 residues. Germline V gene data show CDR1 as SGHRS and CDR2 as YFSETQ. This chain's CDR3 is CASSPGDTEAFF. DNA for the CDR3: TGCGCCAGCAGCCCCGGGGACACTGAAGCTTTCTTT.

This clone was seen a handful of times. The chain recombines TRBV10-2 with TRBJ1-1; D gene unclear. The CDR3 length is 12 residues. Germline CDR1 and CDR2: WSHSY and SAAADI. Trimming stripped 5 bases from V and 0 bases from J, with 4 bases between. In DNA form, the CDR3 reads TGCGCCAGCAGTTTCATGAACACTGAAGCTTTCTTT. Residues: CASSFMNTEAFF.

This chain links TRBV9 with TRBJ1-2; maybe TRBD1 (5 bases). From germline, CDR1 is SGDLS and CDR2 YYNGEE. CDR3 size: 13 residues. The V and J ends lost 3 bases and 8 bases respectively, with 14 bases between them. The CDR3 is CASSGGTLGGYTF. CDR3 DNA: TGTGCCAGCAGCGGCGGGACCCTAGGCGGCTACACCTTC.

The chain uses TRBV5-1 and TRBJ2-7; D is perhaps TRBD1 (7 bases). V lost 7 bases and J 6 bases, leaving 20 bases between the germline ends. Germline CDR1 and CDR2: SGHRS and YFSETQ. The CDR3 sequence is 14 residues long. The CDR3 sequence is CASGAGQTNSEQYF. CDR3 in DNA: TGCGCCAGCGGGGCGGGACAGACAAATTCCGAGCAGTACTTC.

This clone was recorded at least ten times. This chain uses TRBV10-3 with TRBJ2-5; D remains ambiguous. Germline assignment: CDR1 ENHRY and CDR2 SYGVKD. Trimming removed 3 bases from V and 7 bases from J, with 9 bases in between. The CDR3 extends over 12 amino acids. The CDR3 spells CAISEHLGTQYF. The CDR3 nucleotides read TGTGCCATCAGTGAACATCTAGGGACCCAGTACTTC.

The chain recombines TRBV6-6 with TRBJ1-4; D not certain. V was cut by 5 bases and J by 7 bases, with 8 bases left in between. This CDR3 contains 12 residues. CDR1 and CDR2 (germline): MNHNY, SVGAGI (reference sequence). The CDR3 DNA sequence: TGTGCCAGCAGTAGACTGGGTGAAAAACTGTTTTTT. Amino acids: CASSRLGEKLFF.

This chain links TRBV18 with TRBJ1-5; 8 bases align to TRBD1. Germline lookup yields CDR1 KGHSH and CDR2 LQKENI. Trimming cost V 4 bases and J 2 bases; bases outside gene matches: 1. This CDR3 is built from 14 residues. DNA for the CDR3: TGTGCCAGCTCACGGGGACAGGGCAATCAGCCCCAGCATTTT. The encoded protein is CASSRGQGNQPQHF.

The CDR3 coding sequence is TGCGCCAGCAGCCCGACGGGGGCAGGGGAAAAACTGTTTTTT. It is translated as CASSPTGAGEKLFF. The chain couples TRBV5-1 to TRBJ1-4; a possible D gene is TRBD1 (6 bases). V lost 4 bases and J 8 bases, leaving 15 bases between the germline ends. The CDR3 contains 14 residues. Germline lookup yields CDR1 SGHRS and CDR2 YFSETQ.

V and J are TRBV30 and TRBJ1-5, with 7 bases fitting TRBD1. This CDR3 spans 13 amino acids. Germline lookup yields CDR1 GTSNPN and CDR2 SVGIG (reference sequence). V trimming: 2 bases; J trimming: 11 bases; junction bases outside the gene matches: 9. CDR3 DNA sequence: TGTGCCTGGAGTATGACAGGGAGCCCAGCCCAGCATTTT. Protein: CAWSMTGSPAQHF.

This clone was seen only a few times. The CDR3 is CASRWGSYGYTF. In DNA, the CDR3 is TGTGCCAGCAGGTGGGGGAGCTATGGCTACACCTTC. This chain joins TRBV2 and TRBJ1-2; perhaps TRBD1 as D (5 bases). Trimming removed 6 bases at V and 4 bases at J, with 9 bases between. Germline V gene lookup returns CDR1 SNHLY and CDR2 FYNNEI. The CDR3 sequence is 12 residues long.